This TCR beta chain was recovered during a study of CD4+ T cells in melanoma. Whole-study results and caveats: Reportedly, melanoma neoantigen-specific CD4+ T cells showed varied differentiation states. A reported correlation linked neoantigen-specific CD4+ T cells to CD8+, macrophage and B cell function.

TCRdb's copy holds only in-frame clones and misses some; the assay was immunoSEQ multiplex PCR. This sample has about 140,000 clones, with 92% found just once. Regarding this clone: Its target is not known.

The receptor was isolated from a human donor with melanoma.

The CDR3 coding sequence is TGTGCCAGCAGTTTAGCTAGGAACACTGAAGCTTTCTTT. Translation: CASSLARNTEAFF. The chain combines TRBV27 with TRBJ1-1; no firm D call. V was cut by 2 bases and J by 1 base, with 5 bases left in between. In germline, CDR1 is MNHEY, CDR2 SMNVEV (reference sequence). This CDR3 is built from 13 residues.